The source of this T cell receptor beta chain is a study of T cell responses to AZD1222 COVID-19 vaccine (dated by TCRdb to the early 2020s). A note on the overall study: A total of 233 trial participants underwent TCR sequencing, of whom about 210 had received two doses of AZD1222 and some 25 had received two doses of the MenACWY control vaccine. Trial participants were enrolled into age subgroups of 18-55, 56-69 and 70-plus years, which contained approximately 150, 30 and 60 TCR-sequenced participants, respectively.

What the authors observed across the whole study: After two AZD1222 doses, both the breadth and the depth of spike-specific TCRs were significantly higher than at day 0 and than in MenACWY recipients. In the small 56-69-year group, the increase in depth fell short of significance, most likely because of low power. Participants were mostly white British and included more females than males, and it was suggested by the authors that clonal diversity may have been underestimated. The vaccine-associated CD4 TCRs covered the entire spike protein, and the dominant responses fell in regions 160-218 and 743-854. No day 14 peak-response samples were available, so repertoires were characterized only after the peak T cell response. Nearly half of unique spike-specific TCRs reportedly recognized epitopes outside regions mutated in the B.1.351 and B.1.1.7 variants. Conclusions about previously exposed vaccinees are limited because only a handful of AZD1222 recipients were SARS-CoV-2 seropositive at baseline.

The V and J ends are trimmed by 0 bases and 3 bases, leaving 16 bases between them. The germline V gene (reference sequence) sets CDR1 to SGHNT and CDR2 to YYREEE. The cysteine opens and the phenylalanine closes a CDR3 of 17 amino acids. Only the CDR3 DNA is retained, 51 bases long and in frame from the first base. The intended sense of this specimen's time point label: about 28 days (+/-7) after the second vaccine dose. AZD1222 recipients with second doses at about 4 weeks or about 12 weeks were pooled, because spike-specific TCR depth and breadth did not differ between schedules. Samples from vaccinated people were obtained from the UK trials COV001 and COV002, which included a single-blind randomized controlled phase 2/3 trial of AZD1222 (ChAdOx1 nCoV-19) in healthy adults. Trial participant PBMC samples were collected at day 0 and day 28 after the second dose for TCRbeta chain sequencing. As concerns this clone: What antigen it recognizes has not been identified. No quality values exist for individual bases; no much larger clone is one base distant.

The CDR3 regions of human TCRbeta chains were analyzed by immunosequencing. The source study handled its data this way. TCRs in the repertoires were matched against a reference library of SARS-CoV-2-specific TCRs that had been generated with the MIRA antigen-specificity platform. Breadth meant the fraction of unique TCRs that were SARS-CoV-2-associated, whereas depth meant the fraction of total T cells that were SARS-CoV-2-associated. Using the MIRA data, each spike-specific TCR was mapped to the spike region that the TCR reacts to and placed in a CD4 or CD8 class. Log10-transformed breadth and depth values were compared by one-way ANOVA with Sidak's multiple comparisons tests. TCRdb provides this immuneACCESS table in a form limited to in-frame rearrangements. Some clones are lacking; in checked studies, under half of them reflect an unresolved V gene, and why the rest are absent is not known. V and J calls and clone size follow that table, whereas D and trimming were derived from the DNA. The sample table shows 120,000 or so clones, and roughly 82% are seen once. Over 25% of the sample rests with the top ten.

The sample consisted of peripheral blood, taken 28 days after the second AZD1222 dose. The V and J genes are TRBV5-4 and TRBJ1-5, with the identity of the D gene unclear. The TCR was taken from an adult who received the AZD1222 COVID-19 vaccine. The DNA reads TGTGCCAGCAGCTTGGCCAGACACACAGAATCCAATCAGCCCCAGCATTTT. Translated, this gives CASSLARHTESNQPQHF.